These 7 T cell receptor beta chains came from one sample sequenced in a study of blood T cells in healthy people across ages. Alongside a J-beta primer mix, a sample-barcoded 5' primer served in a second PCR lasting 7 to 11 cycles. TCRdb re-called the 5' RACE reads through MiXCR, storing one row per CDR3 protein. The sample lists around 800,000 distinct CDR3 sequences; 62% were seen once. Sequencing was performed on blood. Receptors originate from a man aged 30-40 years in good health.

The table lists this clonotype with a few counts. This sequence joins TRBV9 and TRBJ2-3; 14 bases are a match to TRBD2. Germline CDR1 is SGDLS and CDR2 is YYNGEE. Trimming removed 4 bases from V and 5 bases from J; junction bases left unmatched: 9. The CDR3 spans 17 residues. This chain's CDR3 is CASSPTGLAGALDTQYF. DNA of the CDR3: TGTGCCAGCAGCCCAACGGGACTAGCGGGGGCCTTAGATACGCAGTATTTT.

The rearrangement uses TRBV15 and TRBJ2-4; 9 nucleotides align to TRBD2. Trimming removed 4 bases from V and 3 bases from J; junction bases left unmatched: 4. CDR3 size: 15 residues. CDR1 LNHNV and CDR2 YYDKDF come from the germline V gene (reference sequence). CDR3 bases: TGTGCCACCAGCATGCGGGGGGGCGTCAAAAACATTCAGTACTTC. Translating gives CATSMRGGVKNIQYF. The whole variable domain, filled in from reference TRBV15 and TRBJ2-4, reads DAMVIQNPRYQVTQFGKPVTLSCSQTLNHNVMYWYQQKSSQAPKLLFHYYDKDFNNEADTPDNFQSRRPNTSFCFLDIRSPGLGDTAMYLCATSMRGGVKNIQYFGAGTRLSVL.

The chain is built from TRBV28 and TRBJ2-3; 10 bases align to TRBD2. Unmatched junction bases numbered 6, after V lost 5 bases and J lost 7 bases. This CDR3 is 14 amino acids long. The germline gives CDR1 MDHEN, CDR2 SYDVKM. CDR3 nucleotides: TGTGCCAGCAGTAGCGGGGGGGCTTCGAATACGCAGTATTTT. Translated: CASSSGGASNTQYF.

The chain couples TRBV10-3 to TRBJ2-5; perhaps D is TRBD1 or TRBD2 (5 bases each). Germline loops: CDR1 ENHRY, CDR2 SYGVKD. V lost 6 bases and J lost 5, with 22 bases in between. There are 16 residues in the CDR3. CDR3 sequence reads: CAISDSGRGVGETQYF. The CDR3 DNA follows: TGTGCCATCAGCGACTCAGGGCGAGGGGTAGGGGAGACCCAGTACTTC.

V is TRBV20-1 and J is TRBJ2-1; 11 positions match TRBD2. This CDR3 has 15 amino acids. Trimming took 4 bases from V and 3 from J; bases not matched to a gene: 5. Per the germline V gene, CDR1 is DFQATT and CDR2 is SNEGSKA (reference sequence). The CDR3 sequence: CSATDGTSGYNEQFF. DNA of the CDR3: TGCAGTGCTACAGACGGGACTAGCGGCTACAATGAGCAGTTCTTC.

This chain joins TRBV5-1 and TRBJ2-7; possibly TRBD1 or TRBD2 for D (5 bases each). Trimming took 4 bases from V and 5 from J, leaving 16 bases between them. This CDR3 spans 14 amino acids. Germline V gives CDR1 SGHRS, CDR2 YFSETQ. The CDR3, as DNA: TGCGCCAGCAGCCCCGGGACGGCGCCTAACGAGCAGTACTTC. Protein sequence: CASSPGTAPNEQYF.

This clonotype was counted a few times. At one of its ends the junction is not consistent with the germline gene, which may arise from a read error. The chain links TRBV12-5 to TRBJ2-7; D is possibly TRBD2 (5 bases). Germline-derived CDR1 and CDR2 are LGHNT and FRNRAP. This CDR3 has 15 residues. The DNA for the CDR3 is TGTGCTAGTGGTTCCGGCCGGCAGGCCGACTACGAGCAGTACTTT. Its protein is CASGSGRQADYEQYF.